This T cell receptor (beta chain) was captured in a study of Tregs in tolerant kidney transplant recipients. Overall study context: Sorting of CD4+CD25+CD127- cells followed roughly 3-day belatacept mixed lymphocyte reactions, sometimes with roughly 5-day graft donor restimulation. Whole-study findings and limits: No direct test of biological reproducibility was done here. Expanding Tregs on activated donor B cells appeared to best identify donor-specific TCRbeta clones.

V lost 5 bases, J lost 2 bases, and 18 bases lay in between. This CDR3 has 17 amino acids. Germline V CDR1 and CDR2: SSHAT, FNYEAQ (reference sequence). Generated by immunoSEQ multiplex PCR, the TCRdb table keeps only in-frame clones and is missing some. Seen here are around 30,000 clones, roughly four fifths observed once, and the top ten hold approximately 2%. With respect to this clone: Its antigen remains unidentified.

The clonotype was recovered from a human donor in good health. This chain links TRBV7-7 with TRBJ2-2; D gene uncertain. Sequences were obtained from Tregs from blood cultured with allogeneic cells. The CDR3 sequence: CASSPHLVGYNTGELFF. As DNA, the CDR3 is TGTGCCAGCAGCCCCCACCTAGTGGGATACAACACCGGGGAGCTGTTTTTT.